The 17 T cell receptor beta chains below all came from one sample that was sequenced in a study of cytomegalovirus exposure and HLA in healthy donors. Use of 60 Vbeta and 13 Jbeta primers characterized the PCR. TCRdb's table, derived via immunoSEQ multiplex PCR, lists solely in-frame clones and lacks some. Of 150,000 to 200,000 clones listed, approximately 84% are singletons. The specimen sequenced was PBMCs. The receptor set was obtained from a woman under 40 in good health and CMV-seropositive.

The gene calls are TRBV14 and TRBJ2-7; possible D gene TRBD2, 6 bases. Per the germline V gene, CDR1 is SGHDN and CDR2 is FVKESK. The length of the CDR3 is 15 residues. V was shortened by 3 bases and J by 4 bases, with 16 bases between the two germline ends. The CDR3 loop reads CASSHVAVEEYEQYF. The CDR3 DNA follows: TGTGCCAGCAGCCATGTAGCGGTGGAGGAGTACGAGCAGTACTTC.

The chain has TRBV27 and TRBJ2-7; TRBD2 might be the D (6 bases). Germline loops: CDR1 MNHEY, CDR2 SMNVEV (reference sequence). Between the trimmed V and J ends, which lost 3 bases and 4 bases, there was a span of 10 bases. The CDR3 has 13 amino acids. This chain's CDR3 is CASSFTRGYEQYF. CDR3 sequence (DNA): TGTGCCAGCAGTTTCACTCGGGGGTACGAGCAGTACTTC.

J is TRBJ1-5 and V is TRBV19, with 7 bases identical to TRBD1. Germline V gives CDR1 LNHDA, CDR2 SQIVND (reference sequence). CDR3 length: 14 residues. V dropped 8 bases and J dropped 0; count of bases not matched to a gene: 4. The CDR3 nucleotides are TGTGCCAGTTGGGGACAGTATAGCAATCAGCCCCAGCATTTT. It encodes CASWGQYSNQPQHF.

This clone appeared a few times. The gene calls are TRBV2 and TRBJ1-5, with no clear D. Trimming removed 3 bases at V and 7 bases at J, with 10 bases between. The V gene's germline CDR1 is SNHLY and CDR2 FYNNEI. The CDR3 is 13 amino acids. This chain's CDR3 is CASSEDLQQPQHF. The CDR3, as DNA: TGTGCCAGCAGTGAGGATCTACAGCAGCCCCAGCATTTT.

The chain carries TRBV5-8 and TRBJ2-7, with a weak D call TRBD1 (5 bases). Germline V gives CDR1 SGHTS, CDR2 YDEGEE. The CDR3 totals 13 residues. Trimming stripped 5 bases from V and 2 bases from J, with 11 bases between. The CDR3 nucleotides read TGTGCCAGCAGACTGACAGTGACCTACGAGCAGTACTTC. Amino acids: CASRLTVTYEQYF.

The chain couples TRBV19 to TRBJ1-2, with TRBD1 matching 7 bases. The junction had 5 bases not matched to a gene; V was cut back by 6 bases and J by 7 bases. The CDR3 runs to 12 residues. CDR1 LNHDA and CDR2 SQIVND come from the germline V gene (reference sequence). DNA for the CDR3: TGTGCCAGTAGGTACAGGGGCTCTGGCTACACCTTC. Translation gives CASRYRGSGYTF.

The chain joins TRBV7-9 to TRBJ2-1; 11 bases agree with TRBD2. This CDR3 has 13 amino acids. V shed 3 bases, J shed 13 bases, and the junction held 5 bases outside the gene matches. The germline V gene encodes CDR1 SEHNR and CDR2 FQNEAQ (reference sequence). The CDR3 protein is CASSFLAGGPQFF. The CDR3 DNA follows: TGTGCCAGCAGCTTTTTAGCGGGAGGGCCCCAGTTCTTC.

This chain connects TRBV28 to TRBJ1-5; TRBD1 is a possible D gene (6 bases). The germline V gene encodes CDR1 MDHEN and CDR2 SYDVKM. This CDR3 has 17 amino acids. V was pared by 5 bases and J by 3 bases, with 20 bases between. The DNA for the CDR3 is TGTGCCAGCAGTCCCGCTACAGGGATACCCATCAATCAGCCCCAGCATTTT. This codes for CASSPATGIPINQPQHF.

The rearrangement joins TRBV4-3 to TRBJ2-6, with 8 bases lining up with TRBD1. V was pared by 0 bases and J by 2 bases, with 6 bases of the junction left unmatched. Germline values: CDR1 LGHNA, CDR2 YSLEER. This CDR3 is 18 amino acids long. The CDR3 sequence: CASSQDLGGQAGANVLTF. The DNA of the CDR3 is TGCGCCAGCAGCCAAGATCTAGGGGGACAGGCTGGGGCCAACGTCCTGACTTTC.

This rearrangement joins TRBV7-9 to TRBJ1-4; D gene uncertain. Germline values: CDR1 SEHNR, CDR2 FQNEAQ (reference sequence). This CDR3 is built from 12 residues. Trimming cost V 6 bases and J 8 bases, with 10 bases left between them. The CDR3 bases are TGTGCCAGCAGGGCGGGCGGAGAAAAACTGTTTTTT. This encodes CASRAGGEKLFF.

This clone was observed a handful of times. The J gene is TRBJ2-2, the V gene TRBV7-9; D ambiguous. The CDR3 runs to 16 residues. Trimming left V 1 base short and J 4 bases short, with 13 bases between. Per germline, CDR1 SEHNR and CDR2 FQNEAQ (reference sequence). CDR3 region: CASSLVLGSLTGELFF. The CDR3 coding sequence is TGTGCCAGCAGCTTAGTCCTAGGTAGCCTCACCGGGGAGCTGTTTTTT.

V and J are TRBV28 and TRBJ2-1; 8 nucleotides align to TRBD2. The CDR3 totals 15 residues. Losses at the gene ends were 5 bases for V and 7 bases for J; bases not matched to a gene: 10. Germline assignment: CDR1 MDHEN and CDR2 SYDVKM. CDR3 sequence (DNA): TGTGCCAGCAGTACCCCCCTAGCGGGTGGGAATGAGCAGTTCTTC. Translation gives CASSTPLAGGNEQFF.

The rearrangement links TRBV6-1 to TRBJ2-5, with unresolved D. Germline CDR1 and CDR2: MNHNS and SASEGT. CDR3 size: 12 residues. V gave up 4 bases and J gave up 4 bases, with 7 bases separating them. The CDR3 reads CASSGRGETQYF. The DNA of the CDR3 is TGTGCCAGCAGTGGGAGAGGAGAGACCCAGTACTTC.

The genes are TRBV7-2 and TRBJ1-1; TRBD1 matches at 7 bases. CDR3 length equals 15 residues. CDR1 and CDR2 from the germline V gene are SGHTA and FQGNSA. The trim removed 1 base at V and 2 bases at J, leaving 4 bases unmatched. The CDR3 nucleotides read TGTGCCAGCAGCTTAGGGGACAGAAGAAACACTGAAGCTTTCTTT. Protein sequence: CASSLGDRRNTEAFF.

J is TRBJ1-3 and V is TRBV11-2; D gene ambiguous. The CDR3 has 17 amino acids. Trimming stripped 2 bases from V and 0 bases from J, with 14 bases between. Germline V CDR1 and CDR2: SGHAT, FQNNGV. The CDR3: CASSLKAGIFSGNTIYF. CDR3 in DNA: TGTGCCAGCAGCTTAAAGGCGGGGATTTTCTCTGGAAACACCATATATTTT.

The chain carries TRBV5-4 and TRBJ1-1, with D perhaps matching TRBD1 (5 bases). This CDR3 has 14 residues. Germline values: CDR1 SGHNT, CDR2 YYREEE (reference sequence). Trimming removed 1 base at V and 0 bases at J, with 7 bases between. CDR3 region: CASSLPGVNTEAFF. The CDR3 DNA follows: TGTGCCAGCAGCTTGCCGGGGGTGAACACTGAAGCTTTCTTT. Full variable domain (missing parts from reference TRBV5-4 and TRBJ1-1): ETGVTQSPTHLIKTRGQQVTLRCSSQSGHNTVSWYQQALGQGPQFIFQYYREEENGRGNFPPRFSGLQFPNYSSELNVNALELDDSALYLCASSLPGVNTEAFFGQGTRLTVV.

The CDR3 here is CASTIGGVGYTF. CDR3 in DNA: TGCGCCAGCACTATTGGAGGGGTCGGCTACACCTTC. The rearrangement uses TRBV5-1 and TRBJ1-2; D perhaps matches TRBD1 (5 bases). V gave up 6 bases and J gave up 8 bases, with 14 bases separating them. The CDR3 totals 12 residues. The germline V gene has CDR1 SGHRS and CDR2 YFSETQ.